The 19 T cell receptor beta chains below come from one sample, sequenced in a study of cytotoxic CD8 clonotypes in ibrutinib-treated CLL. Clones were read by immunoSEQ multiplex PCR, and TCRdb kept only the in-frame ones, dropping some. Altogether around 70,000 clones are present, 90% being singletons, with the ten largest covering roughly 3%. The sequences come from PBMCs, collected after 12 months of ibrutinib treatment. The source is a human donor with chronic lymphocytic leukemia.

This chain uses TRBV7-9 with TRBJ2-6; 10 bases line up with TRBD1. CDR3 size: 18 residues. The germline V gene encodes CDR1 SEHNR and CDR2 FQNEAQ (reference sequence). Germline trimming cut 5 bases from V and 5 bases from J; bases unmatched to any gene: 12. The CDR3 region has the DNA TGTGCCAGCAGCCCAAGACAGGGGGCGACCCTCTGGGCCAACGTCCTGACTTTC. Translated: CASSPRQGATLWANVLTF.

The genes are TRBV28 and TRBJ2-3; TRBD1 is a possible D gene (5 bases). Germline V lookup: CDR1 MDHEN, CDR2 SYDVKM. Trimming took off 0 bases at V and 0 bases at J, with 10 bases between the two ends. This CDR3 region has 16 residues. This CDR3 reads CASSLWGQGSTDTQYF. CDR3 sequence (DNA): TGTGCCAGCAGTTTATGGGGCCAGGGAAGCACAGATACGCAGTATTTT.

The chain employs TRBV4-2 and TRBJ2-3, with D possibly being TRBD1 or TRBD2 (5 bases each). Germline CDR1 and CDR2: LGHNA and YNFKEQ. Trimming shortened V by 7 bases and J by 6 bases, and 20 bases separated the two germline ends. The CDR3 length is 15 residues. The CDR3 reads CASTRDGGIFDTQYF. CDR3 nucleotides: TGTGCCAGCACCAGGGACGGAGGAATATTCGATACGCAGTATTTT.

The rearrangement links TRBV7-2 to TRBJ1-5; TRBD1 is a possible D gene (6 bases). The CDR3 has 16 amino acids. The germline gives CDR1 SGHTA, CDR2 FQGNSA. The V gene lost 5 bases and the J gene lost 2 bases, with 16 bases spanning the gap. In DNA, the CDR3 is TGTGCCAGCAGCCCGGCCAACAGGGCGGGCAATCAGCCCCAGCATTTT. Encoded protein: CASSPANRAGNQPQHF.

This clone was counted a single time. The rearrangement links TRBV11-3 to TRBJ2-7; 8 nucleotides line up with TRBD1. CDR1 and CDR2 from the germline V gene are SGHNT and YENEEA. V lost 1 base to trimming and J lost 3 bases; unmatched junction nucleotides: 2. This CDR3 region has 14 residues. Here the CDR3 reads CASSLGDRSYEQYF. The DNA of the CDR3 is TGTGCCAGCAGCTTAGGGGACAGGAGCTACGAGCAGTACTTC.

The chain couples TRBV5-4 to TRBJ1-5; no firm D call. CDR1 SGHNT and CDR2 YYREEE come from the germline V gene (reference sequence). V shed 0 bases and J shed 8 bases, with 9 bases lying between them. CDR3 size: 13 residues. CDR3 amino acids: CASSLDEREPQHF. The CDR3 nucleotides are TGTGCCAGCAGCTTGGATGAGCGGGAGCCCCAGCATTTT.

The chain uses TRBV29-1 and TRBJ2-3, with D maybe TRBD2 (7 bases). Germline values: CDR1 SQVTM, CDR2 ANQGSEA. The CDR3 is made up of 14 amino acids. V was shortened by 7 bases and J by 0 bases, with 14 bases between the two germline ends. The CDR3 nucleotides are TGCAGCGCCGCAAGGGGGGGTAGCACAGATACGCAGTATTTT. Protein product: CSAARGGSTDTQYF.

The J gene is TRBJ2-3, the V gene TRBV9; D may correspond to TRBD1 or TRBD2 (5 bases each). With 3 bases removed from V and 6 bases from J, the gap between germline ends came to 20 bases. The CDR3 length is 16 residues. CDR1 is SGDLS, CDR2 YYNGEE, per germline. In DNA form, the CDR3 reads TGTGCCAGCAGCGGAGCCCACGCAGGGACCCCTGATACGCAGTATTTT. Protein product: CASSGAHAGTPDTQYF.

This CDR3 reads CASTNSGRRNEQFF. The CDR3 nucleotides are TGTGCCAGCACTAATAGCGGGAGGAGAAATGAGCAGTTCTTC. The V call is TRBV19, the J call TRBJ2-1, with 10 bases lining up with TRBD2. The V gene end was trimmed by 9 bases and the J gene end by 7 bases; junction bases not matched to a gene: 9. There are 14 residues in the CDR3. CDR1 and CDR2 (germline): LNHDA, SQIVND (reference sequence).

This chain connects TRBV30 to TRBJ2-1; D might be TRBD1 (5 bases). CDR3 length: 13 amino acids. The V end lost 2 bases, the J end lost 3 bases, and 8 bases lay between the germline ends. Germline V gives CDR1 GTSNPN, CDR2 SVGIG (reference sequence). CDR3 in DNA: TGTGCCTGGAGTCGGCAGGGCTACAATGAGCAGTTCTTC. Translation: CAWSRQGYNEQFF.

V is TRBV27 and J is TRBJ2-7, with 10 bases matching TRBD1. V shed 2 bases and J 7 bases; nucleotides not matched to a gene: 5. Germline V gene sequence: CDR1 MNHEY, CDR2 SMNVEV (reference sequence). The CDR3 spans 14 residues. This CDR3 is CASSLRGTGEEQYF. The CDR3 coding sequence is TGTGCCAGCAGTTTAAGGGGGACAGGGGAAGAGCAGTACTTC.

This CDR3 reads CAWTQSYNEQFF. CDR3 DNA sequence: TGTGCCTGGACCCAAAGCTACAATGAGCAGTTCTTC. V gene TRBV30 combines with J gene TRBJ2-1; D uncertain. Germline V gene lookup returns CDR1 GTSNPN and CDR2 SVGIG (reference sequence). V was cut by 4 bases and J by 3 bases, with 7 bases left in between. The CDR3 covers 12 residues.

The gene calls are TRBV30 and TRBJ2-1; 7 nucleotides match TRBD2. J was trimmed by 4 bases and V by 5 bases; bases with no gene match: 8. CDR1 GTSNPN and CDR2 SVGIG come from the germline V gene (reference sequence). The CDR3 is 14 residues long. The CDR3 nucleotides read TGTGCCTGGGGGCAAGGACTAGAATACAATGAGCAGTTCTTC. Residues: CAWGQGLEYNEQFF.

CDR3 DNA sequence: TGTGCCAGCAGGATAGGGGACAGGGGCGACTATGGCTACACCTTC. Amino acids: CASRIGDRGDYGYTF. This chain links TRBV9 with TRBJ1-2; TRBD1 matches at 10 bases. Germline trimming cut 5 bases from V and 3 bases from J; bases unmatched to any gene: 7. The CDR3 extends over 15 amino acids. Germline V gene data show CDR1 as SGDLS and CDR2 as YYNGEE.

The chain uses TRBV28 and TRBJ2-4; D is undetermined. The CDR3 extends over 15 amino acids. Per germline, CDR1 MDHEN and CDR2 SYDVKM. Trimming pared 5 bases from V and 1 base from J, leaving 12 bases between. This chain's CDR3 is CASSLQAVAKNIQYF. CDR3 DNA: TGTGCCAGCAGTCTTCAGGCGGTTGCCAAAAACATTCAGTACTTC.

The rearrangement joins TRBV29-1 to TRBJ2-3; tentative D call: TRBD2 (6 bases). The CDR3 runs 14 residues. The V end lost 4 bases, the J end lost 0 bases, and 11 bases lay between the germline ends. Germline CDR1 reads SQVTM; CDR2 reads ANQGSEA. The CDR3 nucleotides are TGCAGCGTTGGTATACTAGCAAGCACAGATACGCAGTATTTT. Its protein is CSVGILASTDTQYF.

A word on this clone: A read error may account for a junction end that differs from germline. The rearrangement joins TRBV6-6 to TRBJ2-5, with 8 bases fitting TRBD1. Germline V gene data show CDR1 as MNHNY and CDR2 as SVGAGI (reference sequence). The CDR3 totals 16 residues. The CDR3 DNA is TGTGCCAGCAGTGACTCGACTCAGGGGGCAGGGGAGACCCAGTACTTC. It translates to CASSDSTQGAGETQYF.

The chain recombines TRBV7-8 with TRBJ1-3; maybe TRBD1 (5 bases). CDR1 is SGHVS, CDR2 FQNEAQ, per germline. This CDR3 is 18 amino acids long. V was trimmed by 3 bases and J by 0 bases, leaving 18 bases between them. The CDR3 nucleotides read TGTGCCAGCAGCTTGGGGGTGGGGACTTTGAACTCTGGAAACACCATATATTTT. The encoded protein is CASSLGVGTLNSGNTIYF.

This clone was observed a single time. This sequence joins TRBV27 and TRBJ1-1, with D tentatively TRBD1 (6 bases). Germline assignment: CDR1 MNHEY and CDR2 SMNVEV (reference sequence). This CDR3 spans 15 amino acids. V was pared by 4 bases and J by 4 bases, with 16 bases between. CDR3 DNA sequence: TGTGCCAGCAGTTATTCCGACAGGTTGGGCACTGAAGCTTTCTTT. This gives the protein CASSYSDRLGTEAFF.